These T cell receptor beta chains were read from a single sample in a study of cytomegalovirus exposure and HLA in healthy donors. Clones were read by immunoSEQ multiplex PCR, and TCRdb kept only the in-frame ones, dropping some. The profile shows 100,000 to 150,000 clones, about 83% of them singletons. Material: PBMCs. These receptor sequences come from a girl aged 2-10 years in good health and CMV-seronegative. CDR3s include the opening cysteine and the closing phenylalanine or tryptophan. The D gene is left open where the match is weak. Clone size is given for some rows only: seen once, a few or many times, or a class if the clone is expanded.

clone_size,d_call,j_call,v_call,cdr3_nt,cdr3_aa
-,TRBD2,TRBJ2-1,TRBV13,TGTGCCAGCAGCTTATTTGGACTAGCGGGGGAAAGCTCCTACAATGAGCAGTTCTTC,CASSLFGLAGESSYNEQFF
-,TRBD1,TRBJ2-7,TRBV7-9,TGTGCCAGCAGCTGGGGGACAGGGGGACCGTACGAGCAGTACTTC,CASSWGTGGPYEQYF
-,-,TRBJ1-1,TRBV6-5,TGTGCCAGCAGTTACTCGATAACCCCCGCGGGGGAAGCTTTCTTT,CASSYSITPAGEAFF
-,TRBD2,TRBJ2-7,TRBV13,TGTGCCAGCAGTTTCGGGAGGGCCAGATACGAGCAGTACTTC,CASSFGRARYEQYF
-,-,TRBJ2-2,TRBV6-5,TGTGCCAGCAGTTACTCTCTTTCCAGGTCCCTCCATCTGTTTTTT,CASSYSLSRSLHLFF
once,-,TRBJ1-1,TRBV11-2,TGTGCCAGCAGCTTGACGGGGGGCGGCCTGAGGAACACTGAAGCTTTCTTT,CASSLTGGGLRNTEAFF
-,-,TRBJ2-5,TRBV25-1,TGTGCCAGCAGTGAATGGGCCGGGAGCGAAGAGACCCAGTACTTC,CASSEWAGSEETQYF
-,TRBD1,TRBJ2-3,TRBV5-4,TGTGCCAGCAGCTTGGGGCCAGGGGGCTCTAGAGATACGCAGTATTTT,CASSLGPGGSRDTQYF
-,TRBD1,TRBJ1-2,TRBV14,TGTGCCAGCAGCCAACGCACGCCAGGGGGGTCCAACTATGGCTACACCTTC,CASSQRTPGGSNYGYTF
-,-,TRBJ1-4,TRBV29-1,TGCAGCGCCTCCGTACAGAAGGAAAAACTGTTTTTT,CSASVQKEKLFF
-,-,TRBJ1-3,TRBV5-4,TGTGCCAGCAGCTTGGGCCCTAACTCTGGAAACACCATATATTTT,CASSLGPNSGNTIYF
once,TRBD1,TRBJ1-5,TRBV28,TGTGCCAGCAGTTCCGACAGGGTGAGCAATCAGCCCCAGCATTTT,CASSSDRVSNQPQHF
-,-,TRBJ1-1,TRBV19,TGTGCCAGTAGTTCCAGGCTGAACACTGAAGCTTTCTTT,CASSSRLNTEAFF
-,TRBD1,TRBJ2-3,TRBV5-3,TGTGCCAGAAGGCCGGACAGGTCAAGCACAGATACGCAGTATTTT,CARRPDRSSTDTQYF
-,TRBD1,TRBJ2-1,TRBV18,TGTGCCAGCTCACCACAGGGGGCGAGCAATGAGCAGTTCTTC,CASSPQGASNEQFF
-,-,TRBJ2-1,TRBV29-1,TGCAGCGTTGAAGGGTACAGAAACTCCTGCAATGAGCAGTTCTTC,CSVEGYRNSCNEQFF
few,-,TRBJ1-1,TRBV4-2,TGTGCCAGCACCGACCGCTCGGGACATCAGAACACTGAAGCTTTCTTT,CASTDRSGHQNTEAFF
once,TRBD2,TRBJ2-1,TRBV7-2,TGTGCCAGCAGCTGGGGACTAGCGGGAGACAATGAGCAGTTCTTC,CASSWGLAGDNEQFF
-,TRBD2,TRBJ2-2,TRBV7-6,TGTGCCAGCAGCCACAACCCTAGCGGGGGGTCGGGCACCGGGGAGCTGTTTTTT,CASSHNPSGGSGTGELFF
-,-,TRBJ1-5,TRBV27,TGTGCCAGCACGTCAAGGGGAGGCCAGCCCCAGCATTTT,CASTSRGGQPQHF
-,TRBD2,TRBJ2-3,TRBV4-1,TGCGCCAGCAGCCTTCGAGGGCTAGCGGGGGATGGGAGCACTAGCACAGATACGCAGTATTTT,CASSLRGLAGDGSTSTDTQYF
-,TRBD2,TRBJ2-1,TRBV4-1,TGCGCCAGCAGCCAAGGGTCAGCGGGAGCATTCTCGAATGAGCAGTTCTTC,CASSQGSAGAFSNEQFF
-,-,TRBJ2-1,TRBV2,TGTGCCAGCATGGGGGGATTAGGGAATGAGCAGTTCTTC,CASMGGLGNEQFF
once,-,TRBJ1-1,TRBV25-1,TGTGCCAGCAGTGAATGGGGGGTTCCGACTGAAGCTTTCTTT,CASSEWGVPTEAFF
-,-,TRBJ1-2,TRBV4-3,TGCGCCAGCAGCCAAGGGCCAGGGCATGGCTACACCTTC,CASSQGPGHGYTF
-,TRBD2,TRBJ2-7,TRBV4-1,TGCGCCAGCAGCCAGGCCGGGACTAGCGAGCCCTACGAGCAGTACTTC,CASSQAGTSEPYEQYF
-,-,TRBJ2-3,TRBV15,TGTGCCACCAGCAGAGATTTCCAAACGGTCCCCACAGATACGCAGTATTTT,CATSRDFQTVPTDTQYF
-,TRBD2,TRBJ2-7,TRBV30,TGTGCCTGGAGTGCGCACTTTCGTAGCGGGAGTTATAACTACGAGCAGTACTTC,CAWSAHFRSGSYNYEQYF